These 16 T cell receptor beta chains were all obtained from the same sample, sequenced in a study of Tregs in tolerant kidney transplant recipients. Generated by immunoSEQ multiplex PCR, the TCRdb table keeps only in-frame clones and is missing some. The sample carries under 85,000 clones, around 90% recorded once. Sample: CD4+ T cells from blood, taken before the transplant. Receptors were obtained from a human donor who received a combined kidney and bone marrow transplant.

The chain recombines TRBV7-8 with TRBJ2-3; 8 positions agree with TRBD2. The germline V gene encodes CDR1 SGHVS and CDR2 FQNEAQ. This CDR3 has 15 residues. After removal of 0 bases from V and 5 bases from J, the junction contained 4 bases not matched to a gene. CDR3: CASSLATGGGDTQYF. CDR3 bases: TGTGCCAGCAGCTTAGCTACGGGAGGGGGAGATACGCAGTATTTT.

The CDR3 DNA is TGTGCCAGTAGTAAGTCGGGGGTTAGCTACGAGCAGTACTTC. Translating it yields CASSKSGVSYEQYF. The rearrangement uses TRBV19 and TRBJ2-7; D is perhaps TRBD2 (6 bases). The V end was cut by 4 bases, the J end by 3 bases, with 13 bases between. Germline V gives CDR1 LNHDA, CDR2 SQIVND (reference sequence). This CDR3 is built from 14 residues. The full variable domain, with the rest looked up from reference TRBV19 and TRBJ2-7, is DGGITQSPKYLFRKEGQNVTLSCEQNLNHDAMYWYRQDPGQGLRLIYYSQIVNDFQKGDIAEGYSVSREKKESFPLTVTSAQKNPTAFYLCASSKSGVSYEQYFGPGTRLTVT.

As to this clone: This specimen includes other DNA sequences encoding the same CDR3. The chain recombines TRBV15 with TRBJ2-7; D not resolved. The germline gives CDR1 LNHNV, CDR2 YYDKDF (reference sequence). The germline V and J ends were trimmed by 1 base and 3 bases, with 7 bases remaining between them. CDR3 length: 13 amino acids. DNA of the CDR3: TGTGCCACCAGCAGAGGTTCAGGCTACGAGCAGTACTTC. The encoded protein is CATSRGSGYEQYF.

The chain recombines TRBV7-8 with TRBJ2-3; 9 bases line up with TRBD2. Germline V gene lookup returns CDR1 SGHVS and CDR2 FQNEAQ. Trimming cost V 4 bases and J 0 bases; bases outside gene matches: 5. This CDR3 contains 16 residues. The CDR3 DNA is TGTGCCAGCAGCTCAACTAGCGGGTTTAGCACAGATACGCAGTATTTT. As protein: CASSSTSGFSTDTQYF. Full variable domain (rest looked up from reference TRBV7-8 and TRBJ2-3): GAGVSQSPRYKVAKRGQDVALRCDPISGHVSLFWYQQALGQGPEFLTYFQNEAQLDKSGLPSDRFFAERPEGSVSTLKIQRTQQEDSAVYLCASSSTSGFSTDTQYFGPGTRLTVL.

V is TRBV6-6 and J is TRBJ1-1; 8 bases are shared with TRBD1. V lost 2 bases and J lost 4; bases outside the gene matches: 3. This CDR3 has 14 amino acids. Per the germline V gene, CDR1 is MNHNY and CDR2 is SVGAGI (reference sequence). For the CDR3, the DNA is TGTGCCAGCAGTTACGTCAGGGGGCCCACTGAAGCTTTCTTT. Its protein is CASSYVRGPTEAFF.

The chain is built from TRBV7-3 and TRBJ2-7, with D perhaps matching TRBD1 or TRBD2 (5 bases each). Germline V gives CDR1 SGHTA, CDR2 FQGTGA. The V end was cut by 10 bases, the J end by 0 bases, with 19 bases between. CDR3 length: 15 residues. The CDR3 region has the DNA TGTGCCACCAGGGCCGGGGTTTTATCCTCCTACGAGCAGTACTTC. Its protein product is CATRAGVLSSYEQYF.

This chain links TRBV5-1 with TRBJ2-2; no clear D. The germline V gene encodes CDR1 SGHRS and CDR2 YFSETQ. Trimming took 2 bases from V and 2 from J, leaving 10 bases between them. The CDR3 spans 15 residues. CDR3 region: CASSFSSRNTGELFF. For the CDR3, the DNA is TGCGCCAGCAGCTTTTCCTCGCGCAACACCGGGGAGCTGTTTTTT.

The chain couples TRBV18 to TRBJ2-3; 8 bases fit TRBD2. The CDR3 totals 16 residues. The germline V gene encodes CDR1 KGHSH and CDR2 LQKENI. V shed 5 bases, J shed 0 bases, and the junction held 7 bases outside the gene matches. CDR3 nucleotides: TGTGCCAGCTCATCGGGAGTAGCGGGGAGCACAGATACGCAGTATTTT. Protein product: CASSSGVAGSTDTQYF.

This chain connects TRBV11-2 to TRBJ1-5, with D perhaps TRBD1 (5 bases). CDR1 SGHAT and CDR2 FQNNGV come from the germline V gene. V shed 0 bases and J shed 1 base, with 7 bases lying between them. The CDR3 sequence is 15 residues long. For the CDR3, the DNA is TGTGCCAGCAGCTTAGATGGGGGGAGCAATCAGCCCCAGCATTTT. Translation gives CASSLDGGSNQPQHF.

The J gene is TRBJ2-4, the V gene TRBV7-2, with 7 bases aligning to TRBD1. This CDR3 comprises 14 residues. Unmatched junction bases numbered 4, after V lost 5 bases and J lost 3 bases. Germline CDR1 reads SGHTA; CDR2 reads FQGNSA. In nucleotides, the CDR3 is TGTGCCAGCAGCGCACGGGACAGCAAAAACATTCAGTACTTC. This sequence encodes CASSARDSKNIQYF. The full variable domain, rest sourced from reference TRBV7-2 and TRBJ2-4, is GAGVSQSPSNKVTEKGKDVELRCDPISGHTALYWYRQSLGQGLEFLIYFQGNSAPDKSGLPSDRFSAERTGGSVSTLTIQRTQQEDSAVYLCASSARDSKNIQYFGAGTRLSVL.

V gene TRBV29-1 combines with J gene TRBJ2-7; a weak D match, TRBD2 (5 bases). Trimming cost V 6 bases and J 4 bases, with 16 bases left between them. Germline CDR1 and CDR2: SQVTM and ANQGSEA. The CDR3 is 13 amino acids. This CDR3 reads CSVEMEESYEQYF. The CDR3 region has the DNA TGCAGCGTCGAAATGGAGGAATCTTACGAGCAGTACTTC.

V is TRBV30 and J is TRBJ1-1; D not certain. V gave up 5 bases and J gave up 3 bases, with 13 bases separating them. The length of the CDR3 is 13 residues. Germline CDR1 GTSNPN, CDR2 SVGIG (reference sequence). The CDR3 bases are TGTGCCTGGGGCCGAGGGTTGGACACTGAAGCTTTCTTT. This sequence encodes CAWGRGLDTEAFF.

The rearrangement joins TRBV7-6 to TRBJ2-7; 9 positions agree with TRBD2. The V segment lost 1 base and the J segment 7 bases; nucleotides outside the gene matches: 8. The germline V gene encodes CDR1 SGHVS and CDR2 FNYEAQ. The CDR3 runs to 15 residues. The CDR3 spells CASSLGGSGSGEQYF. Written as DNA, the CDR3 is TGTGCCAGCAGCTTAGGTGGTAGCGGGAGCGGTGAGCAGTACTTC.

The rearrangement joins TRBV28 to TRBJ1-2, with D possibly TRBD1 on 6 matching bases. This CDR3 comprises 13 residues. Trimming pared 6 bases from V and 5 bases from J, leaving 13 bases between. Looked up from germline, CDR1 is MDHEN and CDR2 is SYDVKM. The CDR3 protein is CASSPGQSYGYTF. In nucleotides, the CDR3 is TGTGCCAGCAGCCCTGGACAGAGTTATGGCTACACCTTC.

V gene TRBV6-4 combines with J gene TRBJ2-5; 7 positions match TRBD1. The CDR3 runs 13 residues. J was trimmed by 4 bases and V by 4 bases; bases with no gene match: 3. Germline V gene lookup returns CDR1 MRHNA and CDR2 SNTAGT. The CDR3 protein is CASSVNRGETQYF. CDR3 coding DNA: TGTGCCAGCAGTGTGAACAGGGGAGAGACCCAGTACTTC.

The chain couples TRBV28 to TRBJ1-4; D gene unclear. The length of the CDR3 is 13 residues. In germline, CDR1 is MDHEN, CDR2 SYDVKM. With 6 bases removed from V and 4 bases from J, the gap between germline ends came to 9 bases. This CDR3 reads CASSPPFNEKLFF. DNA of the CDR3: TGTGCCAGCAGCCCTCCTTTTAATGAAAAACTGTTTTTT.